This T cell receptor beta chain was retrieved from a study of human T cells and chemical hapten exposure. Library construction involved attaching unique molecular identifiers to individual cDNA molecules, which allowed quantitative, reproducible TCR counting. TCRdb passed the reads through MiXCR, listing each CDR3 protein once. In the table there are around 120,000 distinct CDR3 sequences, approximately 9% of which are singletons. V gave up 5 bases and J gave up 3 bases, with 20 bases separating them. Germline lookup yields CDR1 SGHRS and CDR2 YFSETQ. This CDR3 is 16 amino acids long. Whole blood, unfractionated, served as the material for total RNA extraction. Regarding this clonotype: This sequence may be a read error, since a much larger clone differs from it by one base. The conserved final phenylalanine or tryptophan is absent from the CDR3, which likely points to a read error.

Source material: whole blood. The source of this sequence is a human donor in good health. Some clones in this sample may be carry-over from other donors' samples. The genes are TRBV5-1 and TRBJ1-1; maybe TRBD1 (5 bases). Here the CDR3 reads CASRAGEGHKDTEAFL. CDR3 coding DNA: TGCGCCAGCAGGGCCGGGGAGGGGCACAAGGACACTGAAGCTTTCCTT.